These T cell receptor beta chains were read from a single sample in a study of neurological immune-mediated disorders. TCRdb re-derived calls from the 5' RACE reads in MiXCR, one entry per CDR3 protein. The data show around 37,000 distinct CDR3 sequences, around 10% seen once. Material for sequencing was PBMCs. The source is a man aged 55 to 70 with HTLV-1-associated myelopathy (HAM/TSP). CDR3s leave out the opening cysteine and the closing phenylalanine or tryptophan. The size of a clone is reported for some rows only, either as once, few or many, or as a class for expanded clones.

j_call v_call clone_size cdr3_aa
TRBJ2-1 TRBV6-2/TRBV6-3 many ASSSRAGLNEQF
TRBJ2-7 TRBV28 many ASRAQGAGEQY
TRBJ1-1 TRBV5-1 many ASSWGQEGTEAF
TRBJ2-5 TRBV5-1 many ASSSGDSQETQY
TRBJ2-7 TRBV29-1 many SVAGTSSSYEQY
TRBJ2-2 TRBV29-1 many SVRRGDPTGELF
TRBJ1-6 TRBV27 many ASSPDRGGNSPLH
TRBJ2-1 TRBV5-1 many ASSPVAGGTDNEQF
TRBJ2-2 TRBV20-1 many SARRTGGELF
TRBJ2-3 TRBV6-6 many ASSWDRVDTQY
TRBJ2-5 TRBV7-8 many ASSLTIVLGTQY
TRBJ2-3 TRBV18 NA ASSRTGLDTQY
TRBJ1-1 TRBV5-1 many ASSLVPENTEAF
TRBJ2-3 TRBV5-1 many ASSLDGVADTQY
TRBJ1-2 TRBV3-1 many ASSPGPARNYGYT
TRBJ2-1 TRBV20-1 many SARPNEQF
TRBJ1-1 TRBV7-2 many ASSLQQGTLEAF
TRBJ2-1 TRBV7-2 NA ASSLAGRTSYNEQF
TRBJ2-7 TRBV12-3/TRBV12-4 many ASSFGGRSNEQY
TRBJ1-1 TRBV6-6 many ASSYFGGEAF
TRBJ2-2 TRBV4-1 few ASSRGQGTTGELF
TRBJ1-6 TRBV12-3/TRBV12-4 many ASKSPTPANSPLH
TRBJ2-7 TRBV29-1 many SVKVTVYEQY
TRBJ1-2 TRBV20-1 many SARQGSNYGYT
TRBJ2-7 TRBV3-1 many ASSQQGRALYEQY
TRBJ1-2 TRBV10-2 NA ASSERRGYGFT
TRBJ2-7 TRBV20-1 many SLGQTYEQY
TRBJ2-7 TRBV18 many ASSPQELGRDSYEQY
TRBJ2-7 TRBV12-3/TRBV12-4 many ASSVGLAGIPYEQY
TRBJ1-2 TRBV20-1 many SARDFDAGNGYT
TRBJ2-1 TRBV29-1 once SVRSGRAEQF
TRBJ2-3 TRBV10-2 once ASRVASTDTQY
TRBJ2-5 TRBV29-1 many SVEDHQGPPETQY
TRBJ2-3 TRBV6-6 many ASYGGQGPDTQY
TRBJ1-3 TRBV14 few ASSWGDTGPRNTIY
TRBJ2-3 TRBV9 NA ASVGAIKWKAGLISTDTQY
TRBJ1-1 TRBV29-1 many SVNWGGGMNTEAF
TRBJ1-2 TRBV5-1 many ASRTGSVSDSFYT
TRBJ2-7 TRBV20-1 many SARDPLAKLSYEQY
TRBJ2-7 TRBV20-1 many SASFTSGPYEQY
TRBJ2-1 TRBV19 many ASSMLAGGYNNEQF
TRBJ2-1 TRBV5-6 few ASSLEVGGTYNEQF
TRBJ1-5 TRBV20-1 many SAQTGTGFGPQH
TRBJ2-5 TRBV5-1 many ASSWGMGETQY
TRBJ2-3 TRBV7-9 once ASSLEPGGDTQY
TRBJ2-7 TRBV9 many ASSPGTTGYYEQY
TRBJ2-3 TRBV28 NA AITKRLCTDTQY
TRBJ2-1 TRBV4-1 many ASSQDQAGYNEQF
TRBJ2-1 TRBV6-2/TRBV6-3 many ASNPTGAADYNEQF